This is a list of T cell receptor beta chains from one sample in a study of blood T cell repertoires in COVID-19. Assay used: immunoSEQ multiplex PCR; TCRdb lists only in-frame clones, some missing. This table holds about 150,000 clones, about 89% found once. Sample: peripheral blood. Receptors were obtained from a man between 60 and 75 years old with acute or convalescent COVID-19. The CDR3 runs from the conserved cysteine through the conserved F or W. D genes are given only for firm matches. Expanded clones are given a class, and other clones once, few, many or no size at all.

>TRBV5-5|NA|NA|TRBJ2-7|13
TGTGCCAGCAGCTTTGGAGGGCGCGACGAGCAGTACTTC
CASSFGGRDEQYF
>TRBV7-2|NA|TRBD2|TRBJ2-3|17
TGTGCCAGCAGCCCCCGGACTAGCGGGGGGCTTGTGAATACGCAGTATTTT
CASSPRTSGGLVNTQYF
>TRBV12-3/TRBV12-4|NA|NA|TRBJ1-3|12
TGTGCCAGCAACCAGGGGGGAAACACCATATATTTT
CASNQGGNTIYF
>TRBV5-1|NA|NA|TRBJ1-4|14
TGCGCCAGCAGCTTCGCAGGTACCAATGAAAAACTGTTTTTT
CASSFAGTNEKLFF
>TRBV18|NA|TRBD1|TRBJ1-2|15
TGTGCCAGCTCACCACCGGGGACAGGGGGCTATGGCTACACCTTC
CASSPPGTGGYGYTF
>TRBV6-2/TRBV6-3|NA|TRBD1|TRBJ2-7|15
TGTGCCAGCAGTTACTCGGGACAGGGTAACGGCGAGCAGTACTTC
CASSYSGQGNGEQYF
>TRBV30|NA|NA|TRBJ1-1|13
TGTGCCTGGAGTCCCCAGGGAAACACTGAAGCTTTCTTT
CAWSPQGNTEAFF
>TRBV6-5|once|TRBD2|TRBJ2-3|14
TGTGCCAGCAGGTATAGCGGGGGGGCAGATACGCAGTATTTT
CASRYSGGADTQYF
>TRBV5-8|NA|TRBD1|TRBJ1-2|12
TGTGCCAGCAGTACGGGACAGCGTGGCTACACCTTC
CASSTGQRGYTF
>TRBV12-3/TRBV12-4|NA|TRBD1|TRBJ2-7|13
TGTGCCAGCAAACGGGACAGGGTATCATTGGAGTACTTC
CASKRDRVSLEYF
>TRBV15|NA|TRBD2|TRBJ2-7|16
TGTGCCACCAGCAGAGATAGTGGACTAGCTATATACGAGCAGTACTTC
CATSRDSGLAIYEQYF
>TRBV20-1|NA|NA|TRBJ2-7|10
TGCAGTGCTAGAAGGGACTTCGAATACTTC
CSARRDFEYF
>TRBV5-1|NA|NA|TRBJ2-7|14
TGCGCCAGCAACCTAGGCGGGGTTTCCTACGAGCAGTACTTC
CASNLGGVSYEQYF
>TRBV11-2|NA|TRBD2|TRBJ2-4|15
TGTGCCAGCAGCATCCGGACTAGCGTTAAAAACATTCAGTACTTC
CASSIRTSVKNIQYF
>TRBV7-9|NA|NA|TRBJ1-5|15
TGTGCCAGCAGCTTAGGAGGAGTTCCGGGTCAGCCCCAGCATTTT
CASSLGGVPGQPQHF
>TRBV10-3|few|TRBD1|TRBJ2-1|14
TGTGCCATCAGTGGGGACAGGGAACCCAATGAGCAGTTCTTC
CAISGDREPNEQFF
>TRBV6-1|once|TRBD1|TRBJ1-5|13
TGTGCCAGCAGTGACAGGGGGCTTCAGCCCCAGCATTTT
CASSDRGLQPQHF
>TRBV6-6|NA|TRBD1|TRBJ2-7|14
TGTGCCAGCAGTTACCGGGACAGGGGGGGCGAGCAGTACTTC
CASSYRDRGGEQYF
>TRBV4-3|NA|NA|TRBJ2-2|18
TGCGCCAGCAGCCAAAGAGCGTGGCAGGGGGGCAACACCGGGGAGCTGTTTTTT
CASSQRAWQGGNTGELFF
>TRBV3-1/TRBV3-2|NA|NA|TRBJ2-1|11
TGTGCCAGCACCTCTGTATATGAGCAGTTCTTC
CASTSVYEQFF
>TRBV19|NA|NA|TRBJ1-6|14
TGTGCCAGTCAAAAGGGGGAGTATAATTCACCCCTCCACTTT
CASQKGEYNSPLHF
>TRBV4-1|NA|TRBD1|TRBJ2-7|17
TGCGCCAGCAGCCAAGGGACAGGGCCAACCATCACCTACGAGCAGTACTTC
CASSQGTGPTITYEQYF
>TRBV6-1|NA|NA|TRBJ1-4|16
TGTGCCAGCAGCGAAACCGGTGGAGGGCAGGCGGAAAAACTGTTTTTT
CASSETGGGQAEKLFF
>TRBV5-8|NA|NA|TRBJ1-5|13
TGTGCCAGCTCACGACAGGACAATCAGCCCCAGCATTTT
CASSRQDNQPQHF
>TRBV2|NA|NA|TRBJ1-1|15
TGTGCCAGCAGGCGGGAACGGTCGGGGAACACTGAAGCTTTCTTT
CASRRERSGNTEAFF
>TRBV2|few|TRBD2|TRBJ2-2|18
TGTGCCAGCAGTGAGCTGAGACTAGCGGGGGGCCACACCGGGGAGCTGTTTTTT
CASSELRLAGGHTGELFF
>TRBV11-2|few|TRBD1|TRBJ2-7|14
TGTGCCAGCAGCTCAGGGACAGGTTCCTACGAGCAGTACTTC
CASSSGTGSYEQYF
>TRBV5-5|NA|NA|TRBJ2-2|14
TGTGCCAGCAGCTTGGTCGGGAAAACCGGGGAGCTGTTTTTT
CASSLVGKTGELFF
>TRBV3-1/TRBV3-2|NA|NA|TRBJ2-1|14
TGTGCCAGCAGCCAAGGCCGAAGCACCCCTGAGCAGTTCTTC
CASSQGRSTPEQFF
>TRBV20-1|NA|NA|TRBJ2-3|10
TGCAGTGCTACTCCAGATACGCAGTATTTT
CSATPDTQYF
>TRBV9|NA|NA|TRBJ1-1|14
TGTGCCAGCAGCGTTTCAGGGTTAGGCACTGAAGCTTTCTTT
CASSVSGLGTEAFF
>TRBV7-9|once|NA|TRBJ1-4|17
TGTGCCAGCAGCACTCCCAGGGTTCGAAGTTCTAATGAAAAACTGTTTTTT
CASSTPRVRSSNEKLFF
>TRBV19|NA|NA|TRBJ1-6|15
TGTGCCAGTAAGGGGACAAAAGGGTATAATTCACCCCTCCACTTT
CASKGTKGYNSPLHF
>TRBV19|NA|NA|TRBJ1-4|15
TGTGCCAGTAGGACAGGACTGGGACCTAATGAAAAACTGTTTTTT
CASRTGLGPNEKLFF
>TRBV12-3/TRBV12-4|NA|NA|TRBJ1-1|12
TGTGCCAGCAGTTTAGCGCGCCTGGAAGCTTTCTTT
CASSLARLEAFF
>TRBV19|NA|NA|TRBJ1-2|14
TGTGCCAGTAGTAAGGCGGGTGATAACTATGGCTACACCTTC
CASSKAGDNYGYTF
>TRBV6-2/TRBV6-3|NA|TRBD1|TRBJ1-2|18
TGTGCCAGCAGTACCCAAGATTTTTCGCAGGGGGCATACTATGGCTACACCTTC
CASSTQDFSQGAYYGYTF
>TRBV5-1|NA|TRBD2|TRBJ2-7|13
TGCGCCAGCAGCTTTGGGAGGGAGAACGAGCAGTACTTC
CASSFGRENEQYF
>TRBV11-2|few|NA|TRBJ1-2|14
TGTGCCAGCAGCTTAGAGAGCGCCCGCGCTAACTACACCTTC
CASSLESARANYTF
>TRBV18|NA|NA|TRBJ1-5|16
TGTGCCAGCTCACTCTCCACAACTAATAGCAATCAGCCCCAGCATTTT
CASSLSTTNSNQPQHF
>TRBV10-2|NA|TRBD1|TRBJ1-2|15
TGCGCCAGCAGGTCATCGGGACAGGTGGACTATGGCTACACCTTC
CASRSSGQVDYGYTF
>TRBV15|NA|NA|TRBJ1-1|13
TGTGCCACCAGCAGAAGGGGACTACCTGAAGCTTTCTTT
CATSRRGLPEAFF
>TRBV5-6|NA|TRBD2|TRBJ2-3|18
TGTGCCAGCAGCTTGGGACTGGGACTAGCGGGGGGCACAGATACGCAGTATTTT
CASSLGLGLAGGTDTQYF
>TRBV7-9|NA|TRBD1|TRBJ1-3|13
TGTGCCAGCAGCCAGACAGGGACCAACACCATATATTTT
CASSQTGTNTIYF
>TRBV2|NA|NA|TRBJ1-3|18
TGTGCCAGCACTCCCGCTCTGGGGATGGCAGGACTGGCGGACACCATATATTTT
CASTPALGMAGLADTIYF
>TRBV7-8|NA|TRBD1|TRBJ1-2|13
TGTGCCAGCAGCCCCGACAGGGGGAGAGGCTACACCTTC
CASSPDRGRGYTF
>TRBV5-4|NA|TRBD2|TRBJ2-2|18
TGTGCCAGCAGCGGAAGGGGACTAGCGGGGGAATACACCGGGGAGCTGTTTTTT
CASSGRGLAGEYTGELFF
>TRBV2|NA|NA|TRBJ1-4|13
TGTGCCAGCAGTGAACAGAGGAATGAAAAACTGTTTTTT
CASSEQRNEKLFF
>TRBV28|NA|NA|TRBJ2-4|14
TGTGCCAGCAGTTTTGTTTACAGGGAGTTCATTCAGTACTTC
CASSFVYREFIQYF
>TRBV5-1|NA|TRBD1|TRBJ2-3|14
TGCGCCAGCAGCCCCGGACAGGGATCCGATACGCAGTATTTT
CASSPGQGSDTQYF
>TRBV2|few|TRBD1|TRBJ1-6|14
TGTGCCAGCAGTATCCAACAGGGGGACTCACCCCTCCACTTT
CASSIQQGDSPLHF
>TRBV7-2|NA|NA|TRBJ1-1|16
TGTGCCAGCAGCGTTCAGCCAGGAATGGGGAACACTGAAGCTTTCTTT
CASSVQPGMGNTEAFF
>TRBV19|NA|TRBD1|TRBJ2-6|16
TGTGCCAGTAGTAGGGGGTCGAGACAGGGGGTCTTGGTCCTGACTTTC
CASSRGSRQGVLVLTF
>TRBV7-9|once|NA|TRBJ1-4|15
TGTGCCAGCAGCTTAGCTGGGTCGGAGGGGGAAAAACTGTTTTTT
CASSLAGSEGEKLFF
>TRBV4-2|NA|NA|TRBJ2-1|14
TGTGCCAGCAGCCAAGGGTCTAACTACAATGAGCAGTTCTTC
CASSQGSNYNEQFF
>TRBV19|NA|NA|TRBJ2-3|14
TGTGCCAGTAGTACCCCAGGGGTTGGAGATACGCAGTATTTT
CASSTPGVGDTQYF
>TRBV24-1|NA|NA|TRBJ1-2|16
TGTGCCACCAGTGATCCAGGGATTGGAGGGGTCTATGGCTACACCTTC
CATSDPGIGGVYGYTF
>TRBV28|NA|NA|TRBJ1-4|16
TGTGCCAGCAGTCCCCCCCGCGGGACGGGGAATGAAAAACTGTTTTTT
CASSPPRGTGNEKLFF